The next 14 T cell receptor beta chains were all read from a single sample in a study of OX40 agonist ivuxolimab in advanced cancers. Repertoires were generated with immunoSEQ multiplex PCR, while TCRdb's copy carries only in-frame clones and drops some. The profile covers 83,000 or so clones, with about 88% appearing a single time and 1.5% to 2% taken by the ten largest. The sequencing used CD4+ or CD8+ T cells sorted from blood, collected in a trial of the OX40 agonist ivuxolimab. The receptors were gathered from an adult with an advanced solid tumor such as melanoma, head and neck, liver or kidney cancer.

The chain has TRBV30 and TRBJ1-1; no definite D call. V lost 0 bases to trimming and J lost 1 base, with 12 bases between them. This CDR3 is 15 amino acids long. Germline V gene data show CDR1 as GTSNPN and CDR2 as SVGIG (reference sequence). The CDR3 is CAWSVAGVKNTEAFF. DNA of the CDR3: TGTGCCTGGAGTGTAGCCGGGGTCAAGAACACTGAAGCTTTCTTT.

CDR3 coding DNA: TGTGCCAGCAGCCCACTAGCGGGGTCGGTAGAGACCCAGTACTTC. Translating gives CASSPLAGSVETQYF. This sequence joins TRBV5-6 and TRBJ2-5, with TRBD2 identical over 10 bases. V lost 4 bases and J lost 4; bases outside the gene matches: 7. The CDR3 consists of 15 residues. Per germline, CDR1 SGHDT and CDR2 YYEEEE.

The genes are TRBV28 and TRBJ1-4, with 7 nucleotides matching TRBD1. This CDR3 is 14 amino acids long. Germline V gives CDR1 MDHEN, CDR2 SYDVKM. The V and J ends lost 6 bases and 4 bases, in that order; junction bases with no gene match: 5. The chain's CDR3 is CASSRRQGNEKLFF. The CDR3 nucleotides are TGTGCCAGCAGCCGTAGACAGGGTAATGAAAAACTGTTTTTT.

This clone came up a few times. V is TRBV7-9 and J is TRBJ1-2; D call uncertain. The germline V gene has CDR1 SEHNR and CDR2 FQNEAQ (reference sequence). CDR3 length: 14 residues. Trimming shortened V by 2 bases and J by 2 bases, and 9 bases separated the two germline ends. In DNA form, the CDR3 reads TGTGCCAGCAGCTTACCCTTAGGCAACTATGGCTACACCTTC. It translates to CASSLPLGNYGYTF.

The chain is built from TRBV5-1 and TRBJ2-3, with 14 nucleotides matching TRBD2. The germline gives CDR1 SGHRS, CDR2 YFSETQ. The CDR3 consists of 18 residues. Unmatched junction bases numbered 5, after V lost 0 bases and J lost 2 bases. CDR3 loop: CASSLEGTSGGFTDTQYF. Written as DNA, the CDR3 is TGCGCCAGCAGCTTGGAAGGGACTAGCGGGGGCTTCACAGATACGCAGTATTTT.

This chain uses TRBV9 with TRBJ2-1; TRBD1 agrees at 10 bases. This CDR3 region has 15 residues. Germline CDR1 SGDLS, CDR2 YYNGEE. V shed 3 bases, J shed 2 bases, and the junction held 2 bases outside the gene matches. The CDR3 coding sequence is TGTGCCAGCAGCGCCGGGACAGGGGCCTACAATGAGCAGTTCTTC. Translated: CASSAGTGAYNEQFF.

This clone was detected once. The V gene is TRBV18, the J gene TRBJ2-5; TRBD1 matches at 7 bases. Germline values: CDR1 KGHSH, CDR2 LQKENI. The CDR3 consists of 13 residues. V lost 6 bases, J lost 3 bases, and 4 bases stayed unmatched. The CDR3 sequence: CASSQGDEETQYF. CDR3 nucleotide sequence: TGTGCCAGCTCGCAGGGGGACGAAGAGACCCAGTACTTC.

The chain has TRBV29-1 and TRBJ1-2; a possible D gene is TRBD1 (6 bases). The V gene's germline CDR1 is SQVTM and CDR2 ANQGSEA. V gave up 3 bases and J gave up 0 bases, with 11 bases separating them. This CDR3 has 14 residues. The CDR3 here is CSVERTESNYGYTF. The DNA of the CDR3 is TGCAGCGTTGAGCGGACAGAGTCTAACTATGGCTACACCTTC.

The gene calls are TRBV7-2 and TRBJ1-2; D might be TRBD1 (6 bases). The CDR3 runs 14 residues. CDR1 is SGHTA, CDR2 FQGNSA, per germline. The germline V and J ends were trimmed by 1 base and 2 bases, with 8 bases remaining between them. CDR3 region: CASSLETGNYGYTF. In DNA, the CDR3 is TGTGCCAGCAGCTTAGAAACAGGGAACTATGGCTACACCTTC.

The chain recombines TRBV13 with TRBJ2-2; 7 nucleotides agree with TRBD2. The germline gives CDR1 PRHDT, CDR2 FYEKMQ (reference sequence). This CDR3 region has 16 residues. V was clipped by 1 base and J by 6 bases; unmatched bases: 8. CDR3 loop: CASSLEASGPSGELFF. The CDR3 DNA sequence: TGTGCCAGCAGCTTAGAGGCTAGCGGTCCCTCCGGGGAGCTGTTTTTT.

The rearrangement joins TRBV5-1 to TRBJ2-3; possibly TRBD2 for D (6 bases). Germline loops: CDR1 SGHRS, CDR2 YFSETQ. The CDR3 totals 15 residues. Trimming left V 0 bases short and J 1 base short, with 9 bases between. CDR3 DNA sequence: TGCGCCAGCAGCTTGGGACTAGGAGGCACAGATACGCAGTATTTT. This gives the protein CASSLGLGGTDTQYF.

This clone turned up a few times. This sequence joins TRBV30 and TRBJ1-1; D remains unclear. The CDR3 is 13 amino acids. Germline V gene lookup returns CDR1 GTSNPN and CDR2 SVGIG (reference sequence). V was shortened by 3 bases and J by 1 base, with 9 bases between the two germline ends. As DNA, the CDR3 is TGTGCCTGGAGCGCAGAGTGGAACACTGAAGCTTTCTTT. Its protein is CAWSAEWNTEAFF.

The chain carries TRBV27 and TRBJ1-3; D not certain. Germline CDR1 reads MNHEY; CDR2 reads SMNVEV (reference sequence). This CDR3 is 15 amino acids long. Trimming removed 5 bases from V and 0 bases from J, with 11 bases in between. The CDR3 nucleotides are TGTGCCAGCAGTCCGACCCCGGGCTCTGGAAACACCATATATTTT. This translates into CASSPTPGSGNTIYF.

The chain has TRBV28 and TRBJ2-5, with D perhaps given as TRBD1 or TRBD2 (5 bases each). V was cut by 2 bases and J by 5 bases, with 18 bases left in between. CDR1 is MDHEN, CDR2 SYDVKM, per germline. The CDR3 totals 16 residues. The CDR3 is CASSLIFGARDETQYF. The CDR3 nucleotides read TGTGCCAGCAGTTTAATATTTGGGGCCCGGGATGAGACCCAGTACTTC.